Below are 30 T cell receptor beta chains sequenced from a single sample in a study of blood T cell repertoires in COVID-19. Using immunoSEQ multiplex PCR, the repertoire was profiled, and TCRdb retains in-frame clones only, with some absent. Of 400,000 to 550,000 clones detected, about 85% appear once; the ten largest clones hold just under 2%. Sequenced: PBMCs or T cells enriched from blood (not recorded which). All receptors derive from a woman aged 18 to 35 with acute COVID-19.

The V call is TRBV12-5, the J call TRBJ2-3; 8 bases match TRBD2. Trimming removed 6 bases from V and 5 bases from J; junction bases left unmatched: 7. The CDR3 runs to 14 residues. Germline CDR1 LGHNT, CDR2 FRNRAP. The CDR3 sequence: CASGQSGGGDTQYF. The DNA for the CDR3 is TGTGCTAGTGGCCAGAGCGGGGGCGGAGATACGCAGTATTTT. The whole variable domain, filled in from reference TRBV12-5 and TRBJ2-3, reads DARVTQTPRHKVTEMGQEVTMRCQPILGHNTVFWYRQTMMQGLELLAYFRNRAPLDDSGMPKDRFSAEMPDATLATLKIQPSEPRDSAVYFCASGQSGGGDTQYFGPGTRLTVL.

The chain links TRBV5-1 to TRBJ2-7; 10 bases line up with TRBD1. Germline CDR1 is SGHRS and CDR2 is YFSETQ. The CDR3 has 15 residues. V shed 0 bases, J shed 6 bases, and the junction held 6 bases outside the gene matches. Here the CDR3 DNA reads TGCGCCAGCAGCTTGGTGGGACAGGGGTTTGGCGAGCAGTACTTC. Its protein is CASSLVGQGFGEQYF.

The chain recombines TRBV9 with TRBJ2-1; TRBD2 matches at 8 bases. Per germline, CDR1 SGDLS and CDR2 YYNGEE. The CDR3 loop spans 15 amino acids. V was pared by 1 base and J by 4 bases, with 4 bases of the junction left unmatched. CDR3 DNA sequence: TGTGCCAGCAGCGTAATAGCGGGACTTTACAATGAGCAGTTCTTC. Its protein is CASSVIAGLYNEQFF.

This clone was observed once. The CDR3 sequence: CASSGQGITTEAFF. The CDR3, as DNA: TGTGCCAGCAGTGGACAGGGGATTACCACTGAAGCTTTCTTT. This chain joins TRBV3-1 (or the pseudogene TRBV3-2) and TRBJ1-1; 9 nucleotides match TRBD1. Per the germline V gene, CDR1 is LGHDT and CDR2 is YNNKEL (reference sequence). The CDR3 has 14 residues. The J segment lost 4 bases and the V segment lost 6 bases, leaving 6 bases of the junction unmatched.

This clone was detected a few times. The rearrangement links TRBV4-3 to TRBJ1-2; 8 bases are a match to TRBD1. With V trimmed by 0 bases and J by 2 bases, 5 bases remained unmatched. The V gene's germline CDR1 is LGHNA and CDR2 YSLEER. This CDR3 spans 16 amino acids. The CDR3 nucleotides are TGCGCCAGCAGCCAAGATATCCAGGGGGCCAACTATGGCTACACCTTC. Translation: CASSQDIQGANYGYTF.

The gene calls are TRBV15 and TRBJ1-2; D is unresolved. The CDR3 has 15 residues. The V gene's germline CDR1 is LNHNV and CDR2 YYDKDF (reference sequence). Between the trimmed V and J ends, which lost 0 bases and 4 bases, there was a span of 12 bases. CDR3 nucleotide sequence: TGTGCCACCAGCAGAGAGGCCCCGCGAGGCTATGGCTACACCTTC. The encoded protein is CATSREAPRGYGYTF.

The CDR3 nucleotides read TGTGCCAGCAGCTTAGATCCTCGGCTAGCGGACAATGAGCAGTTCTTC. This encodes CASSLDPRLADNEQFF. The rearrangement links TRBV11-2 to TRBJ2-1; 7 bases align to TRBD2. Germline assignment: CDR1 SGHAT and CDR2 FQNNGV. With 0 bases clipped from V and 5 bases from J, the junction kept 7 bases outside the gene matches. The CDR3 extends over 16 amino acids.

This rearrangement joins TRBV4-1 to TRBJ2-1, with a possible D match to TRBD2 (5 bases). The V gene lost 8 bases and the J gene lost 3 bases, with 5 bases spanning the gap. The CDR3 is 11 residues long. The germline V gene has CDR1 MGHRA and CDR2 YSYEKL. The CDR3: CASRDYNEQFF. CDR3 in DNA: TGCGCCAGCCGGGACTACAATGAGCAGTTCTTC.

CDR3 sequence reads: CAWTPVVRGASYEQYF. As DNA, the CDR3 is TGTGCCTGGACCCCCGTGGTCAGGGGAGCGTCCTACGAGCAGTACTTC. The chain carries TRBV30 and TRBJ2-7; weak D call: TRBD1 (6 bases). The CDR3 spans 16 residues. The germline V gene encodes CDR1 GTSNPN and CDR2 SVGIG (reference sequence). The ends were cut back, 4 bases at V and 1 base at J, with 20 bases in the middle.

This chain joins TRBV15 and TRBJ2-7; D perhaps matches TRBD2 (6 bases). This CDR3 contains 12 residues. Germline CDR1 reads LNHNV; CDR2 reads YYDKDF (reference sequence). V was pared by 0 bases and J by 7 bases, with 7 bases between. The CDR3 nucleotides read TGTGCCACCAGCAGAGATGGGAGGGAGCAGTACTTC. It encodes CATSRDGREQYF.

The J gene is TRBJ2-7, the V gene TRBV7-9, with 8 bases identical to TRBD1. The germline V gene encodes CDR1 SEHNR and CDR2 FQNEAQ (reference sequence). CDR3 size: 16 residues. Trimming cost V 1 base and J 3 bases; bases outside gene matches: 8. CDR3 loop: CASSLGPTGGLYEQYF. Written as DNA, the CDR3 is TGTGCCAGCAGCTTAGGGCCAACAGGGGGTCTCTACGAGCAGTACTTC. Complete variable domain (other parts from reference TRBV7-9 and TRBJ2-7): DTGVSQNPRHKITKRGQNVTFRCDPISEHNRLYWYRQTLGQGPEFLTYFQNEAQLEKSRLLSDRFSAERPKGSFSTLEIQRTEQGDSAMYLCASSLGPTGGLYEQYFGPGTRLTVT.

The chain joins TRBV25-1 to TRBJ1-6, with 8 positions matching TRBD1. Per the germline V gene, CDR1 is MGHDK and CDR2 is SYGVNS. The CDR3 contains 16 residues. V shed 1 base, J shed 9 bases, and the junction held 8 bases outside the gene matches. Written as DNA, the CDR3 is TGTGCCAGCAGTGAATTGCAGGGGGCATTCGGTTCACCCCTCCACTTT. Protein product: CASSELQGAFGSPLHF.

This chain joins TRBV27 and TRBJ1-2; no clear D. V was cut by 3 bases and J by 7 bases, with 15 bases left in between. Germline V gives CDR1 MNHEY, CDR2 SMNVEV (reference sequence). The length of the CDR3 is 14 residues. The CDR3 sequence is CASSFGFLESGYTF. The CDR3 DNA follows: TGTGCCAGCAGTTTCGGCTTTCTGGAGTCTGGCTACACCTTC.

The chain couples TRBV19 to TRBJ2-5; 7 positions agree with TRBD1. The CDR3 covers 14 residues. J was trimmed by 2 bases and V by 1 base; bases with no gene match: 1. In germline, CDR1 is LNHDA, CDR2 SQIVND (reference sequence). The CDR3 is CASSIGGQQETQYF. The CDR3, as DNA: TGTGCCAGTAGTATAGGGGGACAGCAAGAGACCCAGTACTTC.

The chain has TRBV27 and TRBJ2-7; TRBD1 matches 8 bases. This CDR3 region has 15 residues. Per the germline V gene, CDR1 is MNHEY and CDR2 is SMNVEV (reference sequence). The ends lost 0 bases at V and 6 bases at J; junction bases unmatched: 7. The CDR3 sequence is CASSLSQGALSEQYF. The CDR3 DNA reads as TGTGCCAGCAGTTTATCCCAGGGGGCGCTTAGCGAGCAGTACTTC.

The rearrangement uses TRBV20-1 and TRBJ1-2; possible D gene TRBD1, 6 bases. The germline V gene has CDR1 DFQATT and CDR2 SNEGSKA (reference sequence). The CDR3 totals 13 residues. The V gene lost 3 bases and the J gene lost 2 bases, with 10 bases spanning the gap. The CDR3 DNA follows: TGCAGTGCTAGTCCCAGGGGAAACTATGGCTACACCTTC. The encoded protein is CSASPRGNYGYTF.

V is TRBV11-2 and J is TRBJ2-1; 8 positions match TRBD2. Trimming at V came to 4 bases and at J to 4 bases, leaving 9 bases not matched to a gene. The germline V gene has CDR1 SGHAT and CDR2 FQNNGV. The CDR3 sequence is 16 residues long. CDR3 region: CASSSQTGGRYNEQFF. The CDR3 DNA sequence: TGTGCCAGCAGCTCCCAGACGGGGGGGCGGTACAATGAGCAGTTCTTC.

The chain couples TRBV19 to TRBJ2-6; 7 bases align to TRBD1. V dropped 5 bases and J dropped 3; count of bases not matched to a gene: 10. Germline lookup yields CDR1 LNHDA and CDR2 SQIVND (reference sequence). The CDR3 spans 17 residues. The CDR3 DNA follows: TGTGCCAGTAGTGGGGAGACAGGGCTAAATGGGGCCAACGTCCTGACTTTC. Its protein is CASSGETGLNGANVLTF.

The V and J genes are TRBV27 and TRBJ1-5; no definite D call. This CDR3 has 17 amino acids. Germline V lookup: CDR1 MNHEY, CDR2 SMNVEV (reference sequence). V gave up 2 bases and J gave up 0 bases, with 14 bases separating them. In DNA, the CDR3 is TGTGCCAGCAGTTTACGCCGGACTCCCAATAGCAATCAGCCCCAGCATTTT. Its translation: CASSLRRTPNSNQPQHF.

The V call is TRBV21-1, the J call TRBJ1-1; the tabulated D call, TRBD1, remains unverified against the DNA. TRBV21-1 represents a pseudogene. The CDR3 is 14 residues long. Here the CDR3 reads CASRSGGRITEAFF. DNA for the CDR3: TGTGCCAGCAGGTCAGGGGGCAGGATCACTGAAGCTTTCTTT.

The CDR3 region has the DNA TGTGCCAGCAGTCTCCTCACTAGCGGGCTATCGAATGAGCAGTTCTTC. This gives the protein CASSLLTSGLSNEQFF. The V call is TRBV25-1, the J call TRBJ2-1; 9 positions agree with TRBD2. Per germline, CDR1 MGHDK and CDR2 SYGVNS. V trimming: 5 bases; J trimming: 7 bases; junction bases outside the gene matches: 12. The CDR3 extends over 16 amino acids.

The chain recombines TRBV28 with TRBJ1-2; no firm D call. With 3 bases removed from V and 8 bases from J, the gap between germline ends came to 16 bases. Germline CDR1 MDHEN, CDR2 SYDVKM. The CDR3 consists of 14 residues. CDR3 bases: TGTGCCAGCAGTTTGCCCAGTACAGTCGTCGGCTACACCTTC. The encoded protein is CASSLPSTVVGYTF.

This chain connects TRBV9 to TRBJ1-1; 10 bases align to TRBD1. CDR3 length equals 15 residues. V lost 0 bases, J lost 5 bases, and 4 bases stayed unmatched. Germline CDR1 reads SGDLS; CDR2 reads YYNGEE. The CDR3 DNA sequence: TGTGCCAGCAGCGTAGGGGGACAGGGGCGGACTGAAGCTTTCTTT. Translated: CASSVGGQGRTEAFF.

The chain has TRBV7-9 and TRBJ2-7; D gene uncertain. CDR3 length: 14 amino acids. V lost 0 bases and J lost 6, with 12 bases in between. Per germline, CDR1 SEHNR and CDR2 FQNEAQ (reference sequence). DNA for the CDR3: TGTGCCAGCAGCTTAGCGCTTTTAGCTGGCGAGCAGTACTTC. Encoded protein: CASSLALLAGEQYF.

The V call is TRBV25-1, the J call TRBJ2-7, with 8 nucleotides matching TRBD2. The CDR3 sequence is 13 residues long. Trimming took 4 bases from V and 5 from J; bases not matched to a gene: 4. Germline lookup yields CDR1 MGHDK and CDR2 SYGVNS. The DNA for the CDR3 is TGTGCCAGCAGTGTTTCGGGGGGGAACGAGCAGTACTTC. Translation gives CASSVSGGNEQYF.

The chain uses TRBV19 and TRBJ2-4; the match to TRBD1 covers 10 bases. The CDR3 has 14 amino acids. V lost 5 bases, J lost 9 bases, and 7 bases stayed unmatched. The germline V gene encodes CDR1 LNHDA and CDR2 SQIVND (reference sequence). In DNA, the CDR3 is TGTGCCAGTAGTCCACCGGGACAGGGGTCCATTCAGTACTTC. It translates to CASSPPGQGSIQYF.

This clone has only one observation. The CDR3 loop is CASSANGGRSYEQYF. For the CDR3, the DNA is TGTGCCAGCAGCGCCAACGGGGGACGCTCCTACGAGCAGTACTTC. V and J are TRBV5-5 and TRBJ2-7, with TRBD2 as a possible D gene (6 bases). The V end lost 4 bases, the J end lost 0 bases, and 14 bases lay between the germline ends. The CDR3 is 15 residues long. Germline CDR1 is SGHKS and CDR2 is YYEKEE (reference sequence). The full variable domain, its missing parts supplied by reference TRBV5-5 and TRBJ2-7, is DAGVTQSPTHLIKTRGQQVTLRCSPISGHKSVSWYQQVLGQGPQFIFQYYEKEERGRGNFPDRFSARQFPNYSSELNVNALLLGDSALYLCASSANGGRSYEQYFGPGTRLTVT.

This rearrangement joins TRBV5-3 to TRBJ1-5; 8 bases match TRBD1. TRBV5-3 is an ORF; its function is uncertain. The CDR3 is 17 amino acids. V was clipped by 4 bases and J by 6 bases; unmatched bases: 15. The chain's CDR3 is CARSHLKKTGEPQPQHF. The CDR3 DNA reads as TGTGCCAGAAGCCACCTAAAAAAGACAGGGGAACCTCAGCCCCAGCATTTT.

This rearrangement joins TRBV7-9 to TRBJ2-1; the D gene is possibly TRBD2 (7 bases). The germline V gene has CDR1 SEHNR and CDR2 FQNEAQ (reference sequence). This CDR3 spans 15 amino acids. The V end lost 1 base, the J end lost 6 bases, and 13 bases lay between the germline ends. The CDR3 sequence is CASSLEVGGLNEQFF. The CDR3 nucleotides read TGTGCCAGCAGCTTAGAAGTGGGGGGGCTCAATGAGCAGTTCTTC. The variable domain in full, with the rest retrieved from reference TRBV7-9 and TRBJ2-1, is DTGVSQNPRHKITKRGQNVTFRCDPISEHNRLYWYRQTLGQGPEFLTYFQNEAQLEKSRLLSDRFSAERPKGSFSTLEIQRTEQGDSAMYLCASSLEVGGLNEQFFGPGTRLTVL.

V usage is TRBV28 and J usage is TRBJ2-3; D is uncertain. Germline V lookup: CDR1 MDHEN, CDR2 SYDVKM. V lost 4 bases, J lost 5 bases, and 7 bases lay in between. The CDR3 extends over 12 amino acids. In nucleotides, the CDR3 is TGTGCCAGCAGTTCGGGTCTAGATACGCAGTATTTT. Its translation: CASSSGLDTQYF.